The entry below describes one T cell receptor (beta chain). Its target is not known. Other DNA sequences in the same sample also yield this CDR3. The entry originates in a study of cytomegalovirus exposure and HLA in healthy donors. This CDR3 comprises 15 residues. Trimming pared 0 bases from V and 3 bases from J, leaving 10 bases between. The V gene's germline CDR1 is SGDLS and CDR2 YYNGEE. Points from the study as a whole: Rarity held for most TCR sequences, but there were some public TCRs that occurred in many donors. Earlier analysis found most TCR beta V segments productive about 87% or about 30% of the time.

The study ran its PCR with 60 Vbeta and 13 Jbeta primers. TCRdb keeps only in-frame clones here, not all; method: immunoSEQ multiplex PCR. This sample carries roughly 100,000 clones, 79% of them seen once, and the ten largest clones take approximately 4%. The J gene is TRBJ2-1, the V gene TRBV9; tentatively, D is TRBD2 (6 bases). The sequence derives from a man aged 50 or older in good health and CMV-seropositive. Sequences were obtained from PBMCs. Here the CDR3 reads CASSVDPGDYNEQFF. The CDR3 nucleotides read TGTGCCAGCAGCGTAGATCCGGGAGACTACAATGAGCAGTTCTTC.